The subject of this entry is one T cell receptor beta chain. TCRdb keeps only in-frame clones here, not all; method: immunoSEQ multiplex PCR. This repertoire shows about 210,000 clones, approximately 89% found once; its top ten account for about 2.5%. The record originates from a study of blood T cell repertoires in COVID-19. The CDR3 contains 14 residues. Germline CDR1 reads WNHNN; CDR2 reads SYGVQD (reference sequence). V was trimmed by 3 bases and J by 2 bases, leaving 8 bases between them. The clonotype comes from a middle-aged woman with acute COVID-19. What was sequenced was PBMCs or T cells enriched from blood (not recorded which). The chain uses TRBV10-1 and TRBJ1-3; D remains ambiguous. The CDR3 DNA sequence: TGCGCCAGCAGTGAAGGGAGTGCTGGAAACACCATATATTTT. It translates to CASSEGSAGNTIYF.